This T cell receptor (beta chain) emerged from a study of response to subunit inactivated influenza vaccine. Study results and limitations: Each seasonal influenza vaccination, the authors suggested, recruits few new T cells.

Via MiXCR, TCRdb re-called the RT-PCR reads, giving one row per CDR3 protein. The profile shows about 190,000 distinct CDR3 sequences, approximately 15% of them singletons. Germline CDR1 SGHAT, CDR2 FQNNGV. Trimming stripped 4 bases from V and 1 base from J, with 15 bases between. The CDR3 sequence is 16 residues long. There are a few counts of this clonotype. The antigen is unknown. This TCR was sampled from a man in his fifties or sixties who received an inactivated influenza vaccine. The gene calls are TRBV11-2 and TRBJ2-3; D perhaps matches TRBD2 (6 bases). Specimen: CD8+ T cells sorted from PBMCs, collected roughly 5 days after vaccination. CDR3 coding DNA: TGTGCCAGCAGCTCCTTTGAATGGGGGGGCACAGATACGCAGTATTTT. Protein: CASSSFEWGGTDTQYF.